One sample yielded the 8 T cell receptor beta chains listed below, sequenced in a study of T cells in women clearing cervical HPV infection. Assay used: immunoSEQ multiplex PCR; TCRdb lists only in-frame clones, some missing. This repertoire includes roughly 48,000 clones. The material sequenced was blood buffy coat. These receptors all stem from a woman aged 18-70 years with a cervical HPV16 infection that either progressed to CIN3+ or cleared (not recorded which).

On this clone: The read terminates 3 residues ahead of where the CDR3 ends, so the germline J gene completes it. This rearrangement joins TRBV5-1 to TRBJ1-3; D is unresolved. Deletions cut 0 bases from V and 4 bases from J, with 8 bases between. Germline CDR1 SGHRS, CDR2 YFSETQ. There are 14 residues in the CDR3. The part of the CDR3 DNA that was read is TGCGCCAGCAGCTTGGGCGGGGTAGGAAACACC. Its protein is CASSLGGVGNT. The entire CDR3 sequence reads CASSLGGVGNTIYF. Full variable domain (outside the CDR3, taken from reference TRBV5-1 and TRBJ1-3): KAGVTQTPRYLIKTRGQQVTLSCSPISGHRSVSWYQQTPGQGLQFLFEYFSETQRNKGNFPGRFSGRQFSNSRSEMNVSTLELGDSALYLCASSLGGVGNTIYFGEGSWLTVV.

Comments on this clone: Read data end 3 residues before the CDR3 end; the end is taken from the germline J gene. This sequence joins TRBV7-8 and TRBJ2-7; 7 bases are a match to TRBD1. This CDR3 has 15 residues. Germline CDR1 is SGHVS and CDR2 is FQNEAQ. The junction had 7 bases not matched to a gene; V was cut back by 5 bases and J by 0 bases. The CDR3 bases that were read are TGTGCCAGCAGCCCAAGGACAGGAAGCTCCTACGAG. Protein product: CASSPRTGSSYE. The CDR3 in full is CASSPRTGSSYEQYF.

The part of the CDR3 DNA that was read is TGTGCCAGCAGCTTGGAGGGCTCCAATTACAATGAG. Encoded protein: CASSLEGSNYNE. The full CDR3 reads CASSLEGSNYNEQFF. This chain links TRBV11-2 with TRBJ2-1, with TRBD2 as a possible D gene (6 bases). The DNA ends 3 residues before the CDR3 does, and the rest of the CDR3 is filled in from the germline J gene. The CDR3 runs 15 residues. Germline loops: CDR1 SGHAT, CDR2 FQNNGV. The V gene lost 3 bases and the J gene lost 4 bases, with 13 bases spanning the gap.

With regard to this clone: The read stops 3 residues short of the end of the CDR3; the missing end is completed from the germline J gene. This chain connects TRBV10-1 to TRBJ2-3; no firm D call. The CDR3 runs to 12 residues. CDR1 and CDR2 from the germline V gene are WNHNN and SYGVQD (reference sequence). V lost 3 bases, J lost 4 bases, and 5 bases lay in between. CDR3: CASSDNPDTQYF. The DNA read from the CDR3 is TGCGCCAGCAGTGATAATCCAGATACG.

As regards this clone: The read stops 3 residues short of the end of the CDR3; the missing end is completed from the germline J gene. The V and J genes are TRBV29-1 and TRBJ1-1, with D perhaps matching TRBD1 (6 bases). V gave up 6 bases and J gave up 1 base, with 12 bases separating them. Germline-derived CDR1 and CDR2 are SQVTM and ANQGSEA. CDR3 length: 13 residues. The sequenced CDR3 bases are TGCAGCGTAAAACAGGGAACGAACACTGAA. This codes for CSVKQGTNTE. The CDR3 reads in full as CSVKQGTNTEAFF.

Of note for this clone: The read terminates 3 residues before the CDR3 end, so the remaining end is supplied by the germline J gene. This sequence joins TRBV5-4 and TRBJ2-3; 7 positions match TRBD1. CDR1 SGHNT and CDR2 YYREEE come from the germline V gene (reference sequence). This CDR3 is 16 amino acids long. V lost 0 bases to trimming and J lost 1 base; unmatched junction nucleotides: 5. The CDR3 loop is CASSLATGLGTDTQYF. CDR3 DNA (partial): TGTGCCAGCAGCTTGGCGACAGGGTTGGGCACAGATACG.

Partial CDR3 DNA: TGTGCCAGCCTTGGTAGCGGGAGGGCCGATGGGACCGGGGAG. This sequence encodes CASLGSGRADGTGE. The whole CDR3 sequence reads CASLGSGRADGTGELFF. The chain couples TRBV28 to TRBJ2-2, with 11 bases fitting TRBD2. Read sequence stops 3 residues before the CDR3 end, and the germline J gene provides the missing end. The germline V gene has CDR1 MDHEN and CDR2 SYDVKM. V gave up 8 bases and J gave up 5 bases; unmatched junction bases: 13. The CDR3 extends over 17 amino acids.

As concerns this clone: The sequence runs out 3 residues before the end of the CDR3; the remainder is reconstructed from the germline J gene. The chain is built from TRBV5-4 and TRBJ2-1; 9 nucleotides agree with TRBD1. Germline-derived CDR1 and CDR2 are SGHNT and YYREEE (reference sequence). The length of the CDR3 is 15 residues. V was clipped by 2 bases and J by 8 bases; unmatched bases: 8. The CDR3 bases that were read are TGTGCCAGCAGCTTCACAGGGGGCGCCGAGTATGAG. It codes for CASSFTGGAEYE. The entire CDR3 protein is CASSFTGGAEYEQFF.